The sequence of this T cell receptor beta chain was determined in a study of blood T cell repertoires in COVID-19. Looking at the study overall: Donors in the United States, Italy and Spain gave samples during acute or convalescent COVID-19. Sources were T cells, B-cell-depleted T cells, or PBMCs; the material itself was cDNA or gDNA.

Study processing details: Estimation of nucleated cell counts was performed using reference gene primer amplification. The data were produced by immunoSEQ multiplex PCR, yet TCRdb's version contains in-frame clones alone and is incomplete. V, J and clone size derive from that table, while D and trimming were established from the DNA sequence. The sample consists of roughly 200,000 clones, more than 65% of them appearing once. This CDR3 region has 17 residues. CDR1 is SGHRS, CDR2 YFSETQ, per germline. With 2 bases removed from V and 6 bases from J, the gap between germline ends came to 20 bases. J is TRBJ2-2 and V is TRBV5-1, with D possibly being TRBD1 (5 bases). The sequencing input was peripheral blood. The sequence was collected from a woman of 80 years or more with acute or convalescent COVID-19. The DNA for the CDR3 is TGCGCCAGCAGCTTTTTTTCCGCCGGTGGGGCGGCCGGGGAGCTGTTTTTT. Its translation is CASSFFSAGGAAGELFF.